The 19 T cell receptor beta chains below all came from one sample that was sequenced in a study of regulatory T cells in long-lasting Graves disease. Time point meaning: newly diagnosed GD, antithyroid drugs for less than 3 months. The TCR library was prepared using RNA isolated from PBMCs. For TCR beta, libraries came from iRepertoire HTBI primers and Arm-PCR of CDR3 regions. TCRdb passed the multiplex PCR reads through MiXCR, listing each CDR3 protein once. The sample has 400,000 to 650,000 distinct CDR3 sequences; 15% to 20% are singletons. These data also formed part of another study, on T cells in Graves' hyperthyroidism and ophthalmopathy.

Sequences were derived from peripheral blood mononuclear cells (PBMCs), sampled at new diagnosis, from a patient treated with antithyroid drugs. The receptors were gathered from a woman aged 35-65 years with Graves disease.

This clonotype was detected many times. V and J are TRBV12-3 or TRBV12-4 and TRBJ2-3; 9 positions match TRBD2. Trimming at V came to 6 bases and at J to 10 bases, leaving 17 bases not matched to a gene. The CDR3 extends over 16 amino acids. This CDR3 is CASSFRLSGGHEAQYF. The CDR3 DNA is TGTGCCAGCAGCTTCCGACTTAGCGGGGGCCATGAAGCGCAGTATTTT.

This sequence joins TRBV28 and TRBJ2-7, with 11 bases matching TRBD2. This CDR3 is built from 16 residues. Germline CDR1 reads MDHEN; CDR2 reads SYDVKM. The J segment lost 0 bases and the V segment lost 6 bases, leaving 7 bases of the junction unmatched. CDR3 sequence reads: CASSSYGTSGSYEQYF. The CDR3 DNA reads as TGTGCCAGCAGCAGCTACGGGACTAGCGGCTCCTACGAGCAGTACTTC.

This clonotype showed up just a few times. The rearrangement uses TRBV6-1 and TRBJ1-2; D might be TRBD1 (6 bases). The germline V gene encodes CDR1 MNHNS and CDR2 SASEGT. The CDR3 is 14 residues long. Trimming took 6 bases from V and 2 from J, leaving 13 bases between them. The CDR3 region has the DNA TGTGCCAGCAGCTCAGGGGCCTCGAACTATGGCTACACCTTC. Translation: CASSSGASNYGYTF.

This clonotype has only a few counts. The chain uses TRBV7-9 and TRBJ2-1; 12 positions agree with TRBD2. Germline trimming cut 5 bases from V and 2 bases from J; bases unmatched to any gene: 10. Looked up from germline, CDR1 is SEHNR and CDR2 is FQNEAQ (reference sequence). CDR3 length: 18 amino acids. CDR3 in amino acids: CASSRRLAGERTYNEQFF. CDR3 nucleotides: TGTGCCAGCAGCCGCAGACTAGCGGGGGAGAGGACCTACAATGAGCAGTTCTTC.

For this clonotype: It differs at one base from a far larger clone, so likely a read error. V usage is TRBV7-2 and J usage is TRBJ2-3; a weak D match, TRBD2 (6 bases). The CDR3 totals 14 residues. Trimming stripped 8 bases from V and 1 base from J, with 13 bases between. Germline values: CDR1 SGHTA, CDR2 FQGNSA. The CDR3 region has the DNA TGTGCCAGCGCCCCGGGACTCCGCACAGATACGCAGTATTTT. Protein sequence: CASAPGLRTDTQYF. Full variable domain (remainder filled in from reference TRBV7-2 and TRBJ2-3): GAGVSQSPSNKVTEKGKDVELRCDPISGHTALYWYRQSLGQGLEFLIYFQGNSAPDKSGLPSDRFSAERTGGSVSTLTIQRTQQEDSAVYLCASAPGLRTDTQYFGPGTRLTVL.

In the case of this clonotype: Given a much more abundant clone one base away, this may be a read error. The V and J genes are TRBV6-5 and TRBJ2-7; the match to TRBD1 covers 7 bases. Looked up from germline, CDR1 is MNHEY and CDR2 is SVGAGI. CDR3 length equals 17 residues. The V and J ends lost 0 bases and 3 bases, in that order; junction bases with no gene match: 11. The CDR3 region has the DNA TGTGCCAGCAGTTACTCGATACAGGGGTATTTTCTCTACGAGCAGTACTTC. Its protein product is CASSYSIQGYFLYEQYF.

On this clonotype itself: Just one base apart from a much larger clone, this may be a read error. J is TRBJ1-1 and V is TRBV9; no clear D gene. Trimming removed 0 bases from V and 3 bases from J, with 12 bases in between. This CDR3 has 15 amino acids. Germline V gene data show CDR1 as SGDLS and CDR2 as YYNGEE. CDR3 region: CASSVDGLMDTEAFF. DNA for the CDR3: TGTGCCAGCAGCGTAGACGGTCTGATGGACACTGAAGCTTTCTTT.

The chain employs TRBV6-1 and TRBJ2-2; D gene unclear. Looked up from germline, CDR1 is MNHNS and CDR2 is SASEGT. V lost 6 bases and J lost 0, with 8 bases in between. The CDR3 contains 14 residues. The CDR3 reads CASRAATNTGELFF. CDR3 in DNA: TGTGCCAGCAGAGCAGCTACGAACACCGGGGAGCTGTTTTTT.

This clonotype was counted many times. J is TRBJ1-2 and V is TRBV5-6; D possibly corresponds to TRBD1 (5 bases). The ends were cut back, 3 bases at V and 6 bases at J, with 18 bases in the middle. Germline V gives CDR1 SGHDT, CDR2 YYEEEE. CDR3 size: 15 residues. The CDR3 sequence: CASSWRLREGHGYTF. CDR3 in DNA: TGTGCCAGCAGCTGGAGGTTACGGGAGGGACATGGCTACACCTTC.

The table lists this clonotype with many counts. The chain carries TRBV2 and TRBJ2-5; 11 nucleotides align to TRBD2. Trimming at V came to 5 bases and at J to 1 base, leaving 6 bases not matched to a gene. Germline CDR1 and CDR2: SNHLY and FYNNEI. This CDR3 has 16 residues. CDR3 sequence reads: CASSNLAGGVQETQYF. Written as DNA, the CDR3 is TGTGCCAGCAGTAATCTAGCGGGGGGCGTCCAAGAGACCCAGTACTTC.

This clonotype was recorded a few times. The rearrangement links TRBV18 to TRBJ1-1; possible D gene TRBD1, 6 bases. The CDR3 loop spans 15 amino acids. The V end was cut by 3 bases, the J end by 3 bases, with 14 bases between. Germline-derived CDR1 and CDR2 are KGHSH and LQKENI. CDR3 bases: TGTGCCAGCTCACCCCGGGAAGGGGGAGACACTGAAGCTTTCTTT. Protein product: CASSPREGGDTEAFF.

This clonotype was seen more than once but under ten times. This chain connects TRBV7-2 to TRBJ1-3; D not resolved. Germline loops: CDR1 SGHTA, CDR2 FQGNSA. Trimming took off 5 bases at V and 0 bases at J, with 8 bases between the two ends. The CDR3 length is 14 residues. Written as DNA, the CDR3 is TGTGCCAGCAGCGCCGGGCCCTCTGGAAACACCATATATTTT. Protein sequence: CASSAGPSGNTIYF. Supplemented by reference TRBV7-2 and TRBJ1-3, the full variable domain reads GAGVSQSPSNKVTEKGKDVELRCDPISGHTALYWYRQSLGQGLEFLIYFQGNSAPDKSGLPSDRFSAERTGGSVSTLTIQRTQQEDSAVYLCASSAGPSGNTIYFGEGSWLTVV.

In this sample, this clonotype turned up many times. The rearrangement uses TRBV2 and TRBJ2-1, with 11 bases aligning to TRBD2. From germline, CDR1 is SNHLY and CDR2 FYNNEI. After removal of 5 bases from V and 4 bases from J, the junction contained 4 bases not matched to a gene. CDR3 length: 15 residues. The DNA of the CDR3 is TGTGCCAGCAGTCATAGCGGGGGGGCTTACAATGAGCAGTTCTTC. It encodes CASSHSGGAYNEQFF.

The gene calls are TRBV12-3 or TRBV12-4 and TRBJ2-5, with 11 bases lining up with TRBD1. V was clipped by 6 bases and J by 4 bases; unmatched bases: 7. The CDR3 is 15 residues long. CDR3 bases: TGTGCCAGCAGGGCGCGGACAGGGGGCGGAGAGACCCAGTACTTC. It specifies CASRARTGGGETQYF.

This clonotype was observed many times. The V call is TRBV2, the J call TRBJ1-1, with a tentative D call TRBD1 (5 bases). The length of the CDR3 is 15 residues. Looked up from germline, CDR1 is SNHLY and CDR2 is FYNNEI. V gave up 3 bases and J gave up 2 bases, with 13 bases separating them. In DNA form, the CDR3 reads TGTGCCAGCAGTGAGGGGCGGACCTATAACACTGAAGCTTTCTTT. Protein product: CASSEGRTYNTEAFF.

Many counts were recorded for this clonotype. The rearrangement links TRBV15 to TRBJ2-7, with 10 bases aligning to TRBD1. This CDR3 comprises 16 residues. Germline CDR1 is LNHNV and CDR2 is YYDKDF (reference sequence). V was clipped by 0 bases and J by 4 bases; unmatched bases: 6. This chain's CDR3 is CATSREIGTGEYEQYF. Here the CDR3 DNA reads TGTGCCACCAGCAGAGAGATAGGGACAGGGGAATACGAGCAGTACTTC.

This clonotype was counted at least ten times. The V and J genes are TRBV9 and TRBJ2-2; maybe TRBD1 (6 bases). Per germline, CDR1 SGDLS and CDR2 YYNGEE. This CDR3 is built from 16 residues. The V and J ends lost 4 bases and 0 bases respectively, with 13 bases between them. Here the CDR3 DNA reads TGTGCCAGCAGCAAACAGGGCCAAGCGAACACCGGGGAGCTGTTTTTT. Protein: CASSKQGQANTGELFF.

A few counts support this clonotype. It may be a read error: a sequence one base away is much more abundant. This sequence joins TRBV11-3 and TRBJ2-3; tentatively, D is TRBD1 (5 bases). The CDR3 has 15 amino acids. Trimming took off 1 base at V and 2 bases at J, with 10 bases between the two ends. The germline CDR1 and CDR2 sequences are SGHNT and YENEEA. This CDR3 is CASSLGGRDTDTQYF. CDR3 bases: TGTGCCAGCAGCTTAGGGGGCAGGGACACAGATACGCAGTATTTT.

A note on this clonotype: The final CDR3 position lacks the conserved phenylalanine or tryptophan, pointing to a likely read error. V gene TRBV4-1 combines with J gene TRBJ1-6, with a weak D call TRBD1 (5 bases). Germline V gene data show CDR1 as MGHRA and CDR2 as YSYEKL. This CDR3 has 15 residues. V lost 4 bases and J lost 13, with 20 bases in between. The CDR3: CASSPRDHKIFPLHI. CDR3 DNA sequence: TGCGCCAGCAGCCCCCGGGACCATAAGATATTTCCCCTCCACATT.